This TCR beta chain was sequenced in a study of cytomegalovirus exposure and HLA in healthy donors. This clone was recorded once. Use of 60 Vbeta and 13 Jbeta primers characterized the PCR. Sequencing used immunoSEQ multiplex PCR; TCRdb keeps in-frame clones, though not all of them. The sample includes over 150,000 clones, 75% seen only once; the top ten take 2.9%. Looked up from germline, CDR1 is LGHNT and CDR2 is FRNRAP. CDR3 length: 14 residues. V gave up 6 bases and J gave up 2 bases, with 11 bases separating them. The sequence came from a male donor in good health and CMV-seronegative. The specimen was PBMCs. The chain combines TRBV12-5 with TRBJ2-1; tentative D call: TRBD1 (5 bases). The CDR3: CASGRGSAYNEQFF. The CDR3 DNA sequence: TGTGCTAGTGGAAGGGGCTCAGCCTACAATGAGCAGTTCTTC.